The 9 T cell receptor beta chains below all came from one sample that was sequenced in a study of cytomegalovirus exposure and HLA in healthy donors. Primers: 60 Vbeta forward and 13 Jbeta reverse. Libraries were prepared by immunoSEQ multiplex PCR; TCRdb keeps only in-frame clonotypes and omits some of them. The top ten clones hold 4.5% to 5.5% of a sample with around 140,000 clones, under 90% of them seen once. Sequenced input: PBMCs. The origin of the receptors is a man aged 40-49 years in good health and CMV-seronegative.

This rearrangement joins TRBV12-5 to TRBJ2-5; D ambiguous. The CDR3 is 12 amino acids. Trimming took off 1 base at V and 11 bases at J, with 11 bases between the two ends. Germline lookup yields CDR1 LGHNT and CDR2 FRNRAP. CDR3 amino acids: CASGLDAMEQYF. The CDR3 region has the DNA TGTGCTAGTGGTTTGGATGCTATGGAGCAGTACTTC.

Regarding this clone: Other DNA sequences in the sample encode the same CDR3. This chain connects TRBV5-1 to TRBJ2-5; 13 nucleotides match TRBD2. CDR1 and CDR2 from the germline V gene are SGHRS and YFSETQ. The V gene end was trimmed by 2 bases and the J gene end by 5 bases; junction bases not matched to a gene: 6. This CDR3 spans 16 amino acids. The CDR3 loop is CASSFTSGGAWETQYF. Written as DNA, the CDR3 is TGCGCCAGCAGCTTCACTAGCGGGGGGGCCTGGGAGACCCAGTACTTC. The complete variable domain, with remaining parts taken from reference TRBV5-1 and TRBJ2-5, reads KAGVTQTPRYLIKTRGQQVTLSCSPISGHRSVSWYQQTPGQGLQFLFEYFSETQRNKGNFPGRFSGRQFSNSRSEMNVSTLELGDSALYLCASSFTSGGAWETQYFGPGTRLLVL.

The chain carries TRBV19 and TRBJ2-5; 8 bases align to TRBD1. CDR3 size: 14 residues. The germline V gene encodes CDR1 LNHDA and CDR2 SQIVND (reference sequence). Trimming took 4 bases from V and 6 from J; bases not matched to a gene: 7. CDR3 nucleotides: TGTGCCAGTAGTACCCGACAGGGGATGAAGACCCAGTACTTC. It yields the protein CASSTRQGMKTQYF.

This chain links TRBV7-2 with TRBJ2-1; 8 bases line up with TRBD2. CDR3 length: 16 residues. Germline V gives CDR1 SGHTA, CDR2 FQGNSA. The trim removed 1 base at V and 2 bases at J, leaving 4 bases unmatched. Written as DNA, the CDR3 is TGTGCCAGCAGCTTAGGGAGAGCGGGGGCCTACAATGAGCAGTTCTTC. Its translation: CASSLGRAGAYNEQFF.

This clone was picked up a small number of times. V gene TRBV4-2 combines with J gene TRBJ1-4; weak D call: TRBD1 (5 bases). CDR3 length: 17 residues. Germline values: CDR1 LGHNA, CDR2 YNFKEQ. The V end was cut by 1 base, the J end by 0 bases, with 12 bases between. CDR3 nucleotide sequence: TGTGCCAGCAGCCAAGGGGTTATGACAGCAACTAATGAAAAACTGTTTTTT. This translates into CASSQGVMTATNEKLFF.

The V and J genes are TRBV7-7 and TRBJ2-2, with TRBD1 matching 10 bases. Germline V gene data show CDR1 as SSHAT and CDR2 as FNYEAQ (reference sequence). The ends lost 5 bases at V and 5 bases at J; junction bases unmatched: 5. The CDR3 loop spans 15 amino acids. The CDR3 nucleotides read TGTGCCAGCAGCCCGACAGGGGGCAGGACCGGGGAGCTGTTTTTT. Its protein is CASSPTGGRTGELFF.

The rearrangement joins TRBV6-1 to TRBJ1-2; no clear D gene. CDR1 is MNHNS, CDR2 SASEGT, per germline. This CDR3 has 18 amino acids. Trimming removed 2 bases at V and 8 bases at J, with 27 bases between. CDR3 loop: CASSELAGRMRTDVGYTF. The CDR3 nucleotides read TGTGCCAGCAGTGAACTGGCAGGCCGGATGAGGACTGATGTGGGCTACACCTTC.

The CDR3 reads CASSGEGRGYGYTF. The CDR3 coding sequence is TGCGCCAGCAGTGGGGAAGGGCGGGGATATGGCTACACCTTC. The chain joins TRBV10-2 to TRBJ1-2; no reliable D call. The CDR3 consists of 14 residues. Trimming stripped 4 bases from V and 5 bases from J, with 14 bases between. Germline CDR1 reads WSHSY; CDR2 reads SAAADI.

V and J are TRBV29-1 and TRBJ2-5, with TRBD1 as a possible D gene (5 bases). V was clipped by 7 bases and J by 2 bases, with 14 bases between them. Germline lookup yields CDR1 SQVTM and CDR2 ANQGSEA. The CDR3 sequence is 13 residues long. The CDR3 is CSGDLGAQETQYF. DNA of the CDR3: TGCAGCGGTGATCTAGGGGCGCAAGAGACCCAGTACTTC.